This T cell receptor beta chain was retrieved from a study of shared clonotypes between healthy human individuals. Trimming at V came to 5 bases and at J to 4 bases, leaving 7 bases not matched to a gene. CDR3 length equals 17 residues. CDR1 and CDR2 from the germline V gene are PRHDT and FYEKMQ (reference sequence). Profiled with immunoSEQ multiplex PCR; TCRdb holds only in-frame clones, not every one. The sample yields over a million clones, about 77% seen once. The J gene is TRBJ2-3, the V gene TRBV13; 15 nucleotides agree with TRBD2. What was sequenced was memory CD4+ T cells sorted from blood. Stated subset: CD45RA-negative fraction. This clonotype originated in a man aged 18 to 30 in good health. The CDR3 here is CASSRGLAGGMSDTQYF. CDR3 bases: TGTGCCAGCAGCAGGGGACTAGCGGGGGGAATGTCAGATACGCAGTATTTT.